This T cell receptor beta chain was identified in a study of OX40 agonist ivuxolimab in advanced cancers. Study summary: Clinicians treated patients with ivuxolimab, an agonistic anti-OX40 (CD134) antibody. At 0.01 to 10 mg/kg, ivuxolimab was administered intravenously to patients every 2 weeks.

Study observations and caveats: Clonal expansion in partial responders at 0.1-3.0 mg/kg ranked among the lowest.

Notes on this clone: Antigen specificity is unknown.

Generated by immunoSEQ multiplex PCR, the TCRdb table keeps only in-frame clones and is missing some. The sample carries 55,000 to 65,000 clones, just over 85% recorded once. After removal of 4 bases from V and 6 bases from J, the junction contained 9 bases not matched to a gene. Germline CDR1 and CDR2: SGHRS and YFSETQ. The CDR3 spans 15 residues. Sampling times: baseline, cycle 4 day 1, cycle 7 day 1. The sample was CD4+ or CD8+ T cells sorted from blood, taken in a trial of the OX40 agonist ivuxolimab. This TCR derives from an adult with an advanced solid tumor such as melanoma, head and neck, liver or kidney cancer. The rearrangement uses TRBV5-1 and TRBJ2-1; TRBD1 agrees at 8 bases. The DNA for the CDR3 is TGCGCCAGCAGCCTCCGGGCAGGGGGCCCCAATGAGCAGTTCTTC. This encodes CASSLRAGGPNEQFF. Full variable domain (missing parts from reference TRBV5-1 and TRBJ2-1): KAGVTQTPRYLIKTRGQQVTLSCSPISGHRSVSWYQQTPGQGLQFLFEYFSETQRNKGNFPGRFSGRQFSNSRSEMNVSTLELGDSALYLCASSLRAGGPNEQFFGPGTRLTVL.